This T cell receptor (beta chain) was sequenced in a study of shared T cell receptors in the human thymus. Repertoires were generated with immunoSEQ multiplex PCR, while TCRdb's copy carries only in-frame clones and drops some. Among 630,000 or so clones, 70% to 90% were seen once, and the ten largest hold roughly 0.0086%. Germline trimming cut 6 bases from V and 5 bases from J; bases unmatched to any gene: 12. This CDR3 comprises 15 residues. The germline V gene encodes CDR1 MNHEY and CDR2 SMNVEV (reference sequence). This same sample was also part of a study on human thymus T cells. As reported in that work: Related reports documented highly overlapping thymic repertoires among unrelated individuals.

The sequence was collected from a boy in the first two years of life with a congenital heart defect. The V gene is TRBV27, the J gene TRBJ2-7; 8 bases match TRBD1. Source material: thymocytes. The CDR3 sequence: CASRPIETGAHEQYF. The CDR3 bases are TGTGCCAGCAGACCAATCGAGACAGGGGCCCACGAGCAGTACTTC.